These 17 T cell receptor beta chains originate from one sample sequenced in a study of neurological immune-mediated disorders. Stated time point: longitudinal time-point 3. TCRdb passed the 5' RACE reads through MiXCR, listing each CDR3 protein once. The repertoire holds 84,000 or so distinct CDR3 sequences, with 3.5% to 4.5% as singletons. Sequencing was done on a sample of PBMCs. Every receptor here comes from a woman in her sixties or seventies with multiple sclerosis.

In this sample, this clonotype is medium-sized. At one boundary the junction diverges from the germline segment, which might be a read error. The rearrangement uses TRBV7-2 and TRBJ2-5; D possibly corresponds to TRBD2 (5 bases). This CDR3 spans 14 amino acids. Germline CDR1 is SGHTA and CDR2 is FQGNSA. CDR3 residues: CASSPGLTQGTQYF. The CDR3 DNA is TGTGCCAGCAGCCCCGGACTTACCCAAGGGACCCAGTACTTC.

This clonotype was detected ten times or more. DNA for the CDR3: TGCGCCAGCAGCCCCCGGTTGGGGTACGAGCAGTACTTC. Residues: CASSPRLGYEQYF. The chain is built from TRBV5-1 and TRBJ2-7; D is uncertain. CDR3 length: 13 amino acids. Trimming removed 4 bases at V and 4 bases at J, with 12 bases between. Germline V gene lookup returns CDR1 SGHRS and CDR2 YFSETQ.

Many counts were recorded for this clonotype. The V gene is TRBV5-1, the J gene TRBJ1-2; the match to TRBD1 covers 8 bases. CDR3 length: 14 residues. CDR1 is SGHRS and CDR2 is YFSETQ in the germline V gene. V gave up 0 bases and J gave up 4 bases; unmatched junction bases: 2. The CDR3 nucleotides read TGCGCCAGCAGCTTGGGGGACAGGACCTATGGCTACACCTTC. Protein product: CASSLGDRTYGYTF.

This clonotype came up many times. V is TRBV7-9 and J is TRBJ2-2; 7 nucleotides agree with TRBD1. This CDR3 has 15 residues. After removal of 5 bases from V and 2 bases from J, the junction contained 5 bases not matched to a gene. Germline V gene data show CDR1 as SEHNR and CDR2 as FQNEAQ (reference sequence). The CDR3 bases are TGTGCCAGCAGCCCGACAGGGAGAAACACCGGGGAGCTGTTTTTT. It codes for CASSPTGRNTGELFF.

This clonotype was detected many times. This chain connects TRBV9 to TRBJ2-2, with D maybe TRBD1 (6 bases). The germline CDR1 and CDR2 sequences are SGDLS and YYNGEE. The germline V and J ends were trimmed by 2 bases and 7 bases, with 12 bases remaining between them. The CDR3 totals 14 residues. CDR3 residues: CASSVAGAVGELFF. Here the CDR3 DNA reads TGTGCCAGCAGCGTTGCAGGGGCGGTCGGGGAGCTGTTTTTT.

This clonotype was counted a few times. As the CDR3 is not closed by the conserved phenylalanine or tryptophan, this likely results from a read error. The chain uses TRBV27 and TRBJ1-6; possibly TRBD1 for D (6 bases). Trimming took 7 bases from V and 7 from J, leaving 14 bases between them. The CDR3 loop spans 14 amino acids. Germline CDR1 reads MNHEY; CDR2 reads SMNVEV (reference sequence). The CDR3 here is CASKRTADNSPLHC. The CDR3 coding sequence is TGTGCCAGCAAGCGGACAGCAGACAATTCACCCCTCCACTGT.

This clonotype was counted many times. The gene calls are TRBV12-3 or TRBV12-4 and TRBJ1-1, with 7 bases aligning to TRBD1. This CDR3 spans 14 amino acids. V shed 5 bases and J 5 bases; nucleotides not matched to a gene: 8. CDR3 sequence: CASSRNRGWTEAFF. In DNA, the CDR3 is TGTGCCAGCAGTAGGAACAGGGGTTGGACTGAAGCTTTCTTT.

This clonotype was counted ten times or more. The rearrangement joins TRBV12-3 or TRBV12-4 to TRBJ1-2, with 9 bases that match TRBD1. The V and J ends lost 5 bases and 5 bases, in that order; junction bases with no gene match: 6. This CDR3 comprises 14 residues. CDR3: CASSPDRGSYGYTF. The CDR3 DNA sequence: TGTGCCAGCAGTCCCGACAGGGGGAGTTATGGCTACACCTTC.

This clonotype was seen at least ten times. The rearrangement uses TRBV5-1 and TRBJ2-5, with D possibly TRBD1 on 5 matching bases. This CDR3 region has 16 residues. CDR1 and CDR2 (germline): SGHRS, YFSETQ. V gave up 5 bases and J gave up 0 bases, with 17 bases separating them. The CDR3 DNA reads TGCGCCAGCAGAAGTGGTGGGGCAGGGCACCAAGAGACCCAGTACTTC. Protein: CASRSGGAGHQETQYF.

Ten or more counts support this clonotype. The rearrangement links TRBV5-1 to TRBJ2-1; tentatively, D is TRBD1 (5 bases). The V and J ends lost 0 bases and 2 bases respectively, with 15 bases between them. Germline V gene data show CDR1 as SGHRS and CDR2 as YFSETQ. This CDR3 has 17 amino acids. The chain's CDR3 is CASSLEGAAWTYNEQFF. The CDR3 bases are TGCGCCAGCAGCTTGGAAGGGGCGGCCTGGACCTACAATGAGCAGTTCTTC.

Ten or more counts support this clonotype. V usage is TRBV14 and J usage is TRBJ2-4, with D unclear. Looked up from germline, CDR1 is SGHDN and CDR2 is FVKESK. The V end was cut by 4 bases, the J end by 7 bases, with 11 bases between. This CDR3 region has 13 residues. The CDR3 sequence: CASSRQTGNIQYF. The CDR3 DNA reads TGTGCCAGCAGCCGTCAGACTGGCAACATTCAGTACTTC.

The sample holds many counts of this clonotype. The chain uses TRBV7-2 and TRBJ2-7; D is unclear. Trimming removed 2 bases at V and 6 bases at J, with 8 bases between. The CDR3 has 12 amino acids. Per germline, CDR1 SGHTA and CDR2 FQGNSA. CDR3 protein: CASSLLAGEQYF. The CDR3 DNA reads as TGTGCCAGCAGCTTATTGGCTGGCGAGCAGTACTTC.

There are many counts of this clonotype. The chain joins TRBV7-9 to TRBJ1-2, with 12 nucleotides matching TRBD1. V lost 3 bases, J lost 7 bases, and 9 bases stayed unmatched. This CDR3 comprises 16 residues. Germline V gives CDR1 SEHNR, CDR2 FQNEAQ (reference sequence). The CDR3 spells CASSLGQGAPLGGYTF. The CDR3 DNA reads TGTGCCAGCAGCTTGGGACAGGGGGCCCCCTTAGGTGGCTACACCTTC.

This clonotype has a count of ten or more. V and J are TRBV10-1 and TRBJ2-2; TRBD1 might be the D (5 bases). CDR1 is WNHNN and CDR2 is SYGVQD in the germline V gene (reference sequence). There are 18 residues in the CDR3. With 2 bases removed from V and 0 bases from J, the gap between germline ends came to 16 bases. Here the CDR3 reads CASSEILGAGPNTGELFF. The CDR3 DNA is TGCGCCAGCAGTGAGATCCTAGGGGCAGGGCCGAACACCGGGGAGCTGTTTTTT.

Many counts were recorded for this clonotype. The chain uses TRBV5-5 and TRBJ2-2; D may be TRBD1 (5 bases). This CDR3 contains 14 residues. The V gene lost 0 bases and the J gene lost 6 bases, with 9 bases spanning the gap. Germline V gene lookup returns CDR1 SGHKS and CDR2 YYEKEE (reference sequence). The CDR3 coding sequence is TGTGCCAGCAGCTTGGGGCTAGGGGCCGGGGAGCTGTTTTTT. It codes for CASSLGLGAGELFF.

This clonotype came up many times. The chain is built from TRBV11-2 and TRBJ2-7; maybe TRBD2 (7 bases). Deletions cut 3 bases from V and 5 bases from J, with 23 bases between. Germline loops: CDR1 SGHAT, CDR2 FQNNGV. This CDR3 spans 17 amino acids. The CDR3 loop reads CASSFLPRGGGLDEQYF. The CDR3 DNA reads TGTGCCAGCAGCTTTCTCCCGCGAGGGGGGGGGTTGGACGAGCAGTACTTC.

This clonotype occurred many times. The chain carries TRBV6-5 and TRBJ1-5; a possible D gene is TRBD1 (6 bases). This CDR3 has 14 residues. Looked up from germline, CDR1 is MNHEY and CDR2 is SVGAGI. Trimming pared 5 bases from V and 0 bases from J, leaving 8 bases between. This chain's CDR3 is CASSPTGSNQPQHF. In nucleotides, the CDR3 is TGTGCCAGCAGTCCGACAGGTAGCAATCAGCCCCAGCATTTT.